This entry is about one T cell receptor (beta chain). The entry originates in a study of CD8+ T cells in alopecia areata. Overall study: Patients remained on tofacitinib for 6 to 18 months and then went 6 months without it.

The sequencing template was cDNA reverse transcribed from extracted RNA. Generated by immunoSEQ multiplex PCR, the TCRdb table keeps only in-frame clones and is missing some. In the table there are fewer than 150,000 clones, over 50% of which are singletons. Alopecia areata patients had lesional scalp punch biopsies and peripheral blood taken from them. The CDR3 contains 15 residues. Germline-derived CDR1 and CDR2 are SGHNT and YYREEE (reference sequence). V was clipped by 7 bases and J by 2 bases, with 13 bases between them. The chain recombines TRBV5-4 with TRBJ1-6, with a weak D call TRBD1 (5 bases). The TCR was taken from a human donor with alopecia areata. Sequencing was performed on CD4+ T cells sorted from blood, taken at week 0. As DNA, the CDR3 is TGTGCCAGCTCAAGCAGGGCCCCCTATAATTCACCCCTCCACTTT. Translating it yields CASSSRAPYNSPLHF. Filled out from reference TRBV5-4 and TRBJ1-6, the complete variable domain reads ETGVTQSPTHLIKTRGQQVTLRCSSQSGHNTVSWYQQALGQGPQFIFQYYREEENGRGNFPPRFSGLQFPNYSSELNVNALELDDSALYLCASSSRAPYNSPLHFGNGTRLTVT.